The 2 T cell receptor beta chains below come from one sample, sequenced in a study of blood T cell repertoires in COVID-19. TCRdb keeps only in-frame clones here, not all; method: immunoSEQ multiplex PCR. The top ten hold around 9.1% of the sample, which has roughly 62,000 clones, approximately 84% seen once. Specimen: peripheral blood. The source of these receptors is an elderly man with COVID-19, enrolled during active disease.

Written as DNA, the CDR3 is TGTGCCAGCAGCGTAGGACTAGCGAAAGGCGAGCAGTACTTC. This gives the protein CASSVGLAKGEQYF. The chain combines TRBV9 with TRBJ2-7; 8 nucleotides agree with TRBD2. Germline values: CDR1 SGDLS, CDR2 YYNGEE. V was pared by 0 bases and J by 6 bases, with 5 bases of the junction left unmatched. This CDR3 has 14 residues.

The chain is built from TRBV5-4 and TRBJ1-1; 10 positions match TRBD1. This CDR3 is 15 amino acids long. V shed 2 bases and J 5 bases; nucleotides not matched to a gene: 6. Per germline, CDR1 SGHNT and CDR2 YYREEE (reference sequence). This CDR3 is CASSFRTGGFTEAFF. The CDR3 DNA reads TGTGCCAGCAGCTTCCGGACAGGGGGGTTTACTGAAGCTTTCTTT.